Listed here are 25 T cell receptor beta chains from one sample, sequenced in a study of metastatic and nonmetastatic thyroid tumors. TCRdb redid the clone calls on the PCR reads using MiXCR. Found here are 20,000 to 25,000 clones, more than 15% of them singletons; the top ten hold 8.5% to 12%. Nobody among the patients had been given any treatment before thyroid surgery. Sequencing was performed on tumor tissue. These TCRs come from a female donor with papillary thyroid cancer or a benign thyroid nodule (not recorded which). Some clones in this sample may be carry-over from other donors' samples.

This clone ranks as medium-sized. The CDR3 here is CASRGQGGRSPLHF. In DNA, the CDR3 is TGTGCCAGCAGGGGACAGGGCGGTCGGTCACCCCTCCACTTT. The rearrangement links TRBV6-1 to TRBJ1-6, with 9 bases matching TRBD1. Losses at the gene ends were 6 bases for V and 10 bases for J; bases not matched to a gene: 7. Looked up from germline, CDR1 is MNHNS and CDR2 is SASEGT. The CDR3 is 14 residues long.

This clone appeared many times. The rearrangement joins TRBV6-1 to TRBJ1-2; 7 nucleotides match TRBD1. Germline values: CDR1 MNHNS, CDR2 SASEGT. The CDR3 is made up of 11 amino acids. V was clipped by 5 bases and J by 14 bases; unmatched bases: 8. CDR3 in amino acids: CASSPRDSETF. For the CDR3, the DNA is TGTGCCAGCAGTCCCCGGGACAGTGAAACCTTC.

This clone showed up many times. The genes are TRBV20-1 and TRBJ2-3; D is possibly TRBD2 (6 bases). The CDR3 runs 13 residues. Between the trimmed V and J ends, which lost 3 bases and 6 bases, there was a span of 13 bases. Germline V gene sequence: CDR1 DFQATT, CDR2 SNEGSKA (reference sequence). The CDR3 nucleotides are TGCAGTGCTAGTGCAAGGGAGGCGGATACGCAGTATTTT. This gives the protein CSASAREADTQYF.

This clone was counted many times. The genes are TRBV15 and TRBJ2-5; perhaps D is TRBD1 or TRBD2 (5 bases each). The germline gives CDR1 LNHNV, CDR2 YYDKDF (reference sequence). Trimming pared 0 bases from V and 2 bases from J, leaving 10 bases between. CDR3 length: 15 amino acids. The CDR3 region has the DNA TGTGCCACCAGCAGAGAGAGGGGATATCAAGAGACCCAGTACTTC. This gives the protein CATSRERGYQETQYF.

This clone was counted ten times or more. The chain links TRBV29-1 to TRBJ2-1, with D hard to call. Looked up from germline, CDR1 is SQVTM and CDR2 is ANQGSEA. V lost 2 bases, J lost 1 base, and 15 bases lay in between. The CDR3 covers 16 residues. DNA of the CDR3: TGCAGCGTTGAAAGTCCCGCCCGAACATCCTACAATGAGCAGTTCTTC. Its protein is CSVESPARTSYNEQFF.

At least ten counts were recorded for this clone. This chain uses TRBV6-2 or TRBV6-3 with TRBJ1-4; D might be TRBD1 (5 bases). Trimming stripped 6 bases from V and 8 bases from J, with 16 bases between. The germline gives CDR1 MNHEY, CDR2 SVGEGT. This CDR3 region has 14 residues. CDR3: CASRNWGLIEKLFF. The CDR3 bases are TGTGCCAGCAGAAACTGGGGACTGATCGAAAAACTGTTTTTT.

This clone occurred a few times. The rearrangement uses TRBV28 and TRBJ2-7, with unresolved D. The CDR3 has 16 amino acids. V was pared by 1 base and J by 0 bases, with 13 bases between. Germline loops: CDR1 MDHEN, CDR2 SYDVKM. For the CDR3, the DNA is TGTGCCAGCAGTTTATTGTTCAGAACGAGCTCCTACGAGCAGTACTTC. Residues: CASSLLFRTSSYEQYF.

V usage is TRBV30 and J usage is TRBJ2-3; D not resolved. Trimming removed 2 bases at V and 6 bases at J, with 18 bases between. CDR3 length: 15 amino acids. Germline V gene data show CDR1 as GTSNPN and CDR2 as SVGIG (reference sequence). For the CDR3, the DNA is TGTGCCTGGAGTATCGGGCCGGGCGGTGGCGATACGCAGTATTTT. Amino acids: CAWSIGPGGGDTQYF.

In its sample, this clone was seen many times. The rearrangement uses TRBV15 and TRBJ1-2, with D unclear. Germline assignment: CDR1 LNHNV and CDR2 YYDKDF (reference sequence). The CDR3 loop spans 12 amino acids. V shed 0 bases and J shed 8 bases, with 7 bases lying between them. CDR3 protein: CATSREEVGYTF. The CDR3 bases are TGTGCCACCAGCAGAGAGGAGGTGGGCTACACCTTC.

This clone counts as medium-sized (0.01 to 0.1%). This chain links TRBV6-1 with TRBJ2-7; no clear D gene. Germline assignment: CDR1 MNHNS and CDR2 SASEGT. V lost 5 bases to trimming and J lost 6 bases, with 14 bases between them. CDR3 length equals 13 residues. For the CDR3, the DNA is TGTGCCAGCAGTTCCGCCAACAGTTTCGAGCAGTACTTC. Residues: CASSSANSFEQYF.

This clone was observed many times. The rearrangement uses TRBV7-2 and TRBJ2-7, with 7 bases aligning to TRBD1. Trimming removed 7 bases from V and 7 bases from J; junction bases left unmatched: 10. There are 13 residues in the CDR3. Germline lookup yields CDR1 SGHTA and CDR2 FQGNSA. The CDR3 DNA reads as TGTGCCAGCACCTTTAGACAGGGAGAAGAGCAGTACTTC. Translated, it gives CASTFRQGEEQYF.

In its sample, this clone ranks as medium-sized (0.01 to 0.1%). This chain connects TRBV3-1 to TRBJ2-1; 10 bases are a match to TRBD2. The germline gives CDR1 LGHDT, CDR2 YNNKEL (reference sequence). This CDR3 region has 15 residues. The V and J ends lost 4 bases and 8 bases, in that order; junction bases with no gene match: 8. CDR3 coding DNA: TGTGCCAGCAGCCTAGCGGGGGGTTTAAGGGATGAGCAGTTCTTC. Amino acid sequence: CASSLAGGLRDEQFF.

V and J are TRBV2 and TRBJ1-1, with D unresolved. Germline CDR1 and CDR2: SNHLY and FYNNEI. V was pared by 4 bases and J by 2 bases, with 11 bases between. The CDR3 has 14 amino acids. The CDR3 is CASSVLRRNTEAFF. The CDR3 DNA reads TGTGCCAGCAGTGTTTTACGTAGAAACACTGAAGCTTTCTTT.

The sample holds many counts of this clone. V usage is TRBV19 and J usage is TRBJ2-1; either TRBD1 or TRBD2 may fit D (5 bases each). CDR3 length: 15 residues. CDR1 and CDR2 (germline): LNHDA, SQIVND (reference sequence). V was shortened by 2 bases and J by 2 bases, with 10 bases between the two germline ends. CDR3 in DNA: TGTGCCAGTAGTATATCCGGGACCCCCTACAATGAGCAGTTCTTC. Protein product: CASSISGTPYNEQFF.

This clone has a count of ten or more. V usage is TRBV7-9 and J usage is TRBJ1-1; maybe TRBD1 (5 bases). The CDR3 sequence is 12 residues long. CDR1 and CDR2 (germline): SEHNR, FQNEAQ (reference sequence). Trimming stripped 8 bases from V and 5 bases from J, with 12 bases between. In DNA, the CDR3 is TGTGCCAGCCATAGGGGCTTAACTGAAGCTTTCTTT. This encodes CASHRGLTEAFF.

This clone was found many times. In nucleotides, the CDR3 is TGTGCCAGCAGCCCGTCCCCGGGCTACGAGCAGTACTTC. Residues: CASSPSPGYEQYF. The chain joins TRBV9 to TRBJ2-7, with D unresolved. Trimming took 4 bases from V and 3 from J, leaving 11 bases between them. In germline, CDR1 is SGDLS, CDR2 YYNGEE. The CDR3 has 13 amino acids. The full variable domain, its missing parts supplied by reference TRBV9 and TRBJ2-7, is DSGVTQTPKHLITATGQRVTLRCSPRSGDLSVYWYQQSLDQGLQFLIQYYNGEERAKGNILERFSAQQFPDLHSELNLSSLELGDSALYFCASSPSPGYEQYFGPGTRLTVT.

This clone came up many times. V usage is TRBV29-1 and J usage is TRBJ1-2; D possibly corresponds to TRBD1 (6 bases). Trimming took 6 bases from V and 2 from J, leaving 10 bases between them. CDR1 SQVTM and CDR2 ANQGSEA come from the germline V gene. This CDR3 contains 12 residues. CDR3 residues: CSVEQGNYGYTF. CDR3 in DNA: TGCAGCGTCGAACAGGGAAACTATGGCTACACCTTC. Complete variable domain (other parts from reference TRBV29-1 and TRBJ1-2): SAVISQKPSRDICQRGTSLTIQCQVDSQVTMMFWYRQQPGQSLTLIATANQGSEATYESGFVIDKFPISRPNLTFSTLTVSNMSPEDSSIYLCSVEQGNYGYTFGSGTRLTVV.

This clone was recorded many times. The chain is built from TRBV25-1 and TRBJ2-2; 9 bases align to TRBD2. Germline CDR1 MGHDK, CDR2 SYGVNS. Trimming took 7 bases from V and 4 from J; bases not matched to a gene: 7. This CDR3 spans 15 amino acids. Written as DNA, the CDR3 is TGTGCCAGCACCCCAGCGGGAGGTCGCACCGGGGAGCTGTTTTTT. Its protein is CASTPAGGRTGELFF.

The J gene is TRBJ2-1, the V gene TRBV6-2 or TRBV6-3; 9 nucleotides align to TRBD2. The CDR3 contains 16 residues. In germline, CDR1 is MNHEY, CDR2 SVGEGT. Unmatched junction bases numbered 8, after V lost 6 bases and J lost 2 bases. CDR3 in amino acids: CASSTLSGRTYNEQFF. CDR3 bases: TGTGCCAGCAGCACTTTAAGCGGGAGGACCTACAATGAGCAGTTCTTC.

This clone was recorded many times. The chain has TRBV6-4 and TRBJ2-3; D might be TRBD2 (6 bases). V lost 6 bases, J lost 1 base, and 11 bases lay in between. In germline, CDR1 is MRHNA, CDR2 SNTAGT. This CDR3 region has 14 residues. Here the CDR3 reads CASSAGGGTDTQYF. CDR3 DNA: TGTGCCAGCAGCGCAGGAGGGGGCACAGATACGCAGTATTTT.

Worth noting for this clone: Compared with germline, one end of the junction differs, possibly owing to a read error. The chain employs TRBV7-3 and TRBJ2-5; D gene uncertain. CDR3 size: 15 residues. Germline V lookup: CDR1 SGHTA, CDR2 FQGTGA. The CDR3, as DNA: TGTGCCAGCAGCTTAGGCAGCTCCAGGTTAGAGACACAGTACTTC. Translating gives CASSLGSSRLETQYF.

This clone showed up just a few times. The chain combines TRBV19 with TRBJ1-5, with 7 bases that match TRBD1. Per germline, CDR1 LNHDA and CDR2 SQIVND (reference sequence). This CDR3 region has 15 residues. Germline trimming cut 5 bases from V and 3 bases from J; bases unmatched to any gene: 7. The CDR3 protein is CASSLGGGINQPQHF. CDR3 DNA sequence: TGTGCCAGTAGTTTAGGGGGCGGTATCAATCAGCCCCAGCATTTT. Looking up the rest from reference TRBV19 and TRBJ1-5 gives the full variable domain: DGGITQSPKYLFRKEGQNVTLSCEQNLNHDAMYWYRQDPGQGLRLIYYSQIVNDFQKGDIAEGYSVSREKKESFPLTVTSAQKNPTAFYLCASSLGGGINQPQHFGDGTRLSIL.

This clone was detected ten times or more. The CDR3 DNA sequence: TGTGCCAGCAGCCCAATAGGGTCGAACACTGAAGCTTTCTTT. It encodes CASSPIGSNTEAFF. The rearrangement links TRBV13 to TRBJ1-1; D call uncertain. The V end was cut by 5 bases, the J end by 1 base, with 11 bases between. This CDR3 region has 14 residues. The V gene's germline CDR1 is PRHDT and CDR2 FYEKMQ (reference sequence).

This clone was seen at least ten times. This rearrangement joins TRBV4-1 to TRBJ1-2; unclear D gene. The CDR3 loop spans 14 amino acids. Trimming pared 1 base from V and 2 bases from J, leaving 8 bases between. Germline V CDR1 and CDR2: MGHRA, YSYEKL. The CDR3 protein is CASSQVLGNYGYTF. CDR3 in DNA: TGCGCCAGCAGCCAAGTCCTAGGGAACTATGGCTACACCTTC.

This clone was picked up a small number of times. The junction departs from germline at one end; a sequencing error may be responsible. The V gene is TRBV28, the J gene TRBJ2-1; TRBD1 or TRBD2 may be the D gene (5 bases each). The V gene's germline CDR1 is MDHEN and CDR2 SYDVKM. CDR3 length: 14 residues. The CDR3 is CASGFRESYNDQFF. In DNA form, the CDR3 reads TGTGCCAGCGGTTTCAGGGAGTCCTACAATGATCAGTTCTTC.